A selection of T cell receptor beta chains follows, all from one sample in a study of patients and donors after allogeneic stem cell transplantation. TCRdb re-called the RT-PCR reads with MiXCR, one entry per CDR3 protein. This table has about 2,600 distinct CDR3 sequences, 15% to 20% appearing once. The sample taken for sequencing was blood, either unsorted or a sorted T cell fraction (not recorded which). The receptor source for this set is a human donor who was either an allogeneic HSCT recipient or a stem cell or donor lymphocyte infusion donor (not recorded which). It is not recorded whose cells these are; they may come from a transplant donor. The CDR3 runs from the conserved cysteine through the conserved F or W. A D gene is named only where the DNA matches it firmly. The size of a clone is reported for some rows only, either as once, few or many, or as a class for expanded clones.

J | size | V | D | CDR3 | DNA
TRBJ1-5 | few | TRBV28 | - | CASSTGGQPQHF | TGTGCCAGCAGCACGGGGGGTCAGCCCCAGCATTTT
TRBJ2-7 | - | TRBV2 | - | CASSFYEQYF | TGTGCCAGCAGCTTCTACGAGCAGTACTTC
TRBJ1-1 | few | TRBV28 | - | CATLRPGWNTEAFF | TGTGCGACCCTGCGGCCGGGGTGGAACACTGAAGCTTTCTTT
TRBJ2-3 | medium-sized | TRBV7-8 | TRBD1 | CASSLVTTGGWTDTQYF | TGTGCCAGCAGCTTAGTTACGACAGGGGGTTGGACAGATACGCAGTATTTT
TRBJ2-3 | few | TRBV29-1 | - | CSVDLGYTQYF | TGCAGCGTTGATCTAGGGTATACGCAGTATTTT
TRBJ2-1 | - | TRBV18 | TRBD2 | CASSADIAGGLNEQFF | TGTGCCAGCTCCGCGGACATAGCGGGAGGGCTCAATGAGCAGTTCTTC
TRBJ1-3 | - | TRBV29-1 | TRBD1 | CSVGDRGHGNTIYF | TGCAGCGTTGGCGACAGGGGGCATGGAAACACCATATATTTT
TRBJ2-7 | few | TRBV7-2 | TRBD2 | CASSSAGTTYEQYF | TGTGCCAGCAGCTCTGCCGGGACTACCTACGAGCAGTACTTC
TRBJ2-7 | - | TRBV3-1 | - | CASSLGGNYYEQYF | TGTGCCAGCAGCTTAGGAGGAAACTACTACGAGCAGTACTTC
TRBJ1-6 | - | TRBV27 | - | CASSWGGSPLHF | TGTGCCAGCAGTTGGGGAGGATCACCCCTCCACTTT
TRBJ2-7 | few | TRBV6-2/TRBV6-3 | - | CASSIGASYEQYF | TGTGCCAGCAGCATCGGGGCGTCCTACGAGCAGTACTTC
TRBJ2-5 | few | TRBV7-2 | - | CASSRRGLETQYF | TGTGCCAGCAGCCGACGTGGGCTAGAGACCCAGTACTTC
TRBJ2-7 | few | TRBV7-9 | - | CASNNPVHYEQYF | TGTGCCAGCAACAACCCGGTACACTACGAGCAGTACTTC
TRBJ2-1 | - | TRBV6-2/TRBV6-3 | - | CASRNRDSPNEQFF | TGTGCCAGCAGAAACCGGGACTCCCCCAATGAGCAGTTCTTC
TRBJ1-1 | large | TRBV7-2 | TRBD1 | CASSYRGRTEAFF | TGTGCCAGCAGCTACAGGGGGCGGACTGAAGCTTTCTTT
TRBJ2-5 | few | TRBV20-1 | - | CSASAAATQETQYF | TGCAGTGCTAGTGCGGCTGCCACCCAAGAGACCCAGTACTTC
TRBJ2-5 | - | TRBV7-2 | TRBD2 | CASSPPGLATQYF | TGTGCCAGCAGCCCTCCGGGACTAGCGACCCAGTACTTC
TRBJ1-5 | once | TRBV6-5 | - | CASSYSSGGGQPQHF | TGTGCCAGCAGTTACTCCAGTGGGGGCGGGCAGCCCCAGCATTTT
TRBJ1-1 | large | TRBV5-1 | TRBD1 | CASGQGLGTEAFF | TGCGCCAGCGGACAGGGTCTGGGGACTGAAGCTTTCTTT
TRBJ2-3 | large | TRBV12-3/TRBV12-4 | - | CASRTVPTTDTQYF | TGTGCCAGCAGGACCGTACCTACCACAGATACGCAGTATTTT
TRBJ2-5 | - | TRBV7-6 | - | CASSLRPTSQETQYF | TGTGCCAGCAGCTTACGCCCGACAAGCCAAGAGACCCAGTACTTC
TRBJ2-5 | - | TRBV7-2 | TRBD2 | CASGSNGGRVETQYF | TGTGCCAGCGGATCTAACGGCGGGAGGGTTGAGACCCAGTACTTC
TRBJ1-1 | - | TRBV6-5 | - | CASSPAFGAEAFF | TGTGCCAGCAGCCCGGCTTTTGGGGCTGAAGCTTTCTTT
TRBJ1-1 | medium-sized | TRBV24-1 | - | CATSETGNTEAFF | TGTGCCACCAGTGAGACGGGGAACACTGAAGCTTTCTTT
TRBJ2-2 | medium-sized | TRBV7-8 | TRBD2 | CASSLTSAAGELFF | TGTGCCAGCAGCTTGACTAGCGCGGCGGGGGAGCTGTTTTTT
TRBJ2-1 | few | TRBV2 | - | CASRRGASPFF | TGTGCCAGCAGAAGGGGGGCTAGTCCGTTCTTC
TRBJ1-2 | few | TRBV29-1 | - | CSHTPWTTVNGYTF | TGCAGCCATACCCCCTGGACGACAGTAAATGGCTACACCTTC
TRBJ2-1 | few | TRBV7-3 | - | CASSRGKSDEQFF | TGTGCCAGCAGCCGGGGTAAGTCCGATGAGCAGTTCTTC
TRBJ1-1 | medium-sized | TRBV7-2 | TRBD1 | CASSPQGGSTEAFF | TGTGCCAGCAGCCCCCAGGGGGGAAGTACTGAAGCTTTCTTT
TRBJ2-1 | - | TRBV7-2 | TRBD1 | CASSLAGGTTYNEQFF | TGTGCCAGCAGCTTAGCAGGGGGCACTACCTACAATGAGCAGTTCTTC
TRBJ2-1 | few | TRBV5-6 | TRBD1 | CASSLAETGKAEQFF | TGTGCCAGCAGCTTGGCGGAGACAGGGAAGGCTGAGCAGTTCTTC
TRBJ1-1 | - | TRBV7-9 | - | CASSLPPGGNTEAFF | TGTGCCAGCAGCTTACCACCTGGGGGAAACACTGAAGCTTTCTTT
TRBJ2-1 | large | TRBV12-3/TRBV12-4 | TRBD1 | CASSLKDREVNEQFF | TGTGCCAGCAGTTTAAAGGACAGGGAGGTGAATGAGCAGTTCTTC
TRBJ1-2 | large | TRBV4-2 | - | CASSQDPGAYGYTF | TGTGCCAGCAGCCAAGATCCGGGAGCCTATGGCTACACCTTC
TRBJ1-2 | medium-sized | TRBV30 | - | CAWKQKEFYGYTF | TGTGCCTGGAAACAAAAGGAGTTCTATGGCTACACCTTC
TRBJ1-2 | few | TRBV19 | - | CASSGEDRRRGYTF | TGTGCCAGTAGTGGTGAGGACCGAAGGAGGGGCTACACCTTC
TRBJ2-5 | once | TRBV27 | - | CASGRVETQYF | TGTGCCAGCGGAAGGGTGGAGACCCAGTACTTC
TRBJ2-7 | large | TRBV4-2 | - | CASSLGGTTSSQYF | TGTGCCAGCAGCCTGGGTGGAACGACATCATCGCAGTACTTC
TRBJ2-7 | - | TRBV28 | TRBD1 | CASSRDRGFSYEQYF | TGTGCCAGCAGTCGGGACAGGGGCTTCTCCTACGAGCAGTACTTC
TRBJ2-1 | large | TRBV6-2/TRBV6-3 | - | CASSYDSSYNEQFF | TGTGCCAGCAGTTATGACAGCTCCTACAATGAGCAGTTCTTC
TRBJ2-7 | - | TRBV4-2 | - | CASSHTRISYEQYF | TGTGCCAGCAGCCACACAAGAATCTCCTACGAGCAGTACTTC
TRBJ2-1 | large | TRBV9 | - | CASSVEVSSYNEQFF | TGTGCCAGCAGCGTAGAAGTGTCCTCCTACAATGAGCAGTTCTTC
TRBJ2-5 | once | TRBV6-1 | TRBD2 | CAAYAVAGPQETQYF | TGTGCCGCCTACGCGGTAGCGGGCCCTCAAGAGACCCAGTACTTC
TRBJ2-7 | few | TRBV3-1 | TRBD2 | CASSHLAGSYEQYF | TGTGCCAGCAGCCATCTAGCGGGCTCCTACGAGCAGTACTTC
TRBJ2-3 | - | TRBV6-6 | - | CASSYSASDTQYF | TGTGCCAGCAGTTACTCCGCTTCGGATACGCAGTATTTT
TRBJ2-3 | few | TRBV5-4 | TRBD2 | CASRGGSADTQYF | TGTGCCAGCAGAGGCGGGAGTGCAGATACGCAGTATTTT
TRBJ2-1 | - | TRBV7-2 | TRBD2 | CASSPGGSGKGEQFF | TGTGCCAGCAGCCCCGGTGGTAGCGGGAAGGGTGAGCAGTTCTTC
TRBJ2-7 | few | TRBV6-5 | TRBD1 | CASRNRGPYEQYF | TGTGCCAGCAGAAACAGGGGTCCCTACGAGCAGTACTTC
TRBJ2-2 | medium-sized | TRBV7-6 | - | CASSLVPGTPGELFF | TGTGCCAGCAGCTTAGTACCGGGGACTCCCGGGGAGCTGTTTTTT
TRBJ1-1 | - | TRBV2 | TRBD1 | CASIVRPGQGHTEAFF | TGTGCCAGCATCGTCCGCCCGGGACAGGGCCACACTGAAGCTTTCTTT
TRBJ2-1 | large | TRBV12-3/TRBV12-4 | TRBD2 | CASSRGVAGGYNEQFF | TGTGCCAGCAGCCGCGGCGTAGCGGGAGGTTACAATGAGCAGTTCTTC
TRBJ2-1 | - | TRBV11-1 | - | CASSLRDAHNEQFF | TGTGCCAGCAGCTTGAGGGACGCTCACAATGAGCAGTTCTTC
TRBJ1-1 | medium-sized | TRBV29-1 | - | CSVEYGGSTEAFF | TGCAGCGTTGAATATGGAGGGAGTACTGAAGCTTTCTTT
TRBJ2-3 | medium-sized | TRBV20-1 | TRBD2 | CSAILRLAGGTDTQYF | TGCAGTGCCATACTCAGACTAGCGGGAGGCACAGATACGCAGTATTTT
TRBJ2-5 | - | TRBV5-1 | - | CASSSGPQETQYF | TGCGCCAGCAGCTCCGGACCCCAAGAGACCCAGTACTTC
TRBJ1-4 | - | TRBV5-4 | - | CASSLAFSPEKLFF | TGTGCCAGCAGCTTGGCCTTTTCGCCCGAAAAACTGTTTTTT